This T cell receptor beta chain comes out of a study of beta chain features in type 1 diabetes (dated by TCRdb to the late 2010s). Looking at the study overall: Mean age, gender distribution, total cell number and subset yield did not differ between patients and healthy donors. A total of some 100,000,000 sorted cells were examined across all samples, and a strong correlation was observed between cell number per subset and RNA yield. The study compared TCRB repertoires of sorted circulating CD4+ T cell subsets between recently diagnosed type 1 diabetes patients and matched healthy donors. Regulatory and stem cell-like memory subsets were obtained from only 8 patients and roughly 8 healthy donors, while naive and central memory subsets were obtained from all 28 donors. Broader findings and caveats from the paper: HLA sub-analyses involved small numbers of individuals, so any influence of HLA type on TCRB rearrangement remained unresolved. In all four CD4+ subsets, TCRB CDR3 length was moderately but significantly shorter in type 1 diabetes patients. Naive, central memory and regulatory TCRB repertoires appeared to be more similar among patients than among healthy donors. Because cDNA was sequenced instead of genomic DNA, activated cells with high expression could be over-represented, although the groups did not differ in activation or CD3 levels. PCR might favor shorter templates, but patient and control samples were amplified and corrected together, so any skew would affect both groups equally. Fewer insertions and more nucleotide deletions at VDJ recombination sites were observed in patients with type 1 diabetes, implying thymic rearrangement abnormalities.

This clone was observed a handful of times. What this receptor recognizes is not known. Per-base quality was not reported, and no clone a single base away is much larger than it. Each donor gave one peripheral blood draw, roughly 120 mL on average, collected into heparinised tubes. A BD FACSAria II was used to sort naive, central memory, regulatory and stem cell-like memory CD4+ T cells with a panel that included CD45RO, CCR7, CD25, CD127, CD95 and CD27. All sorted populations exceeded 95% purity. PBMCs were separated immediately by Lymphoprep density gradient centrifugation and were stained directly, without being cultured. So that batch effects would be minimized, each experiment stained and sorted samples in pairs, pairing one healthy donor with one patient. The High Capacity cDNA Reverse Transcription Kit was used to reverse transcribe all of the isolated RNA, meaning that expressed TCRB transcripts were what got sequenced. Deep immunoSEQ sequencing was applied to naive, central memory and regulatory T cell samples, giving an average of approximately 3.8 million total reads per sample. Sorted cells were lysed in RLT buffer and RNA was extracted with DNase-treated RNeasy Micro or Mini kits, depending on cell number. Each cell subset was processed on its own to prevent cross-contamination, while patient and healthy donor samples were processed together. The immunoSEQ multiplex PCR was used to amplify TCRB sequences from cDNA, yielding 87-bp fragments that span the CDR3 region. Sequencing of the amplicons was done on the Illumina HiSeq platform. In the paper's pipeline: PCR bias was computationally corrected using synthetic template baselines, reads within Hamming distance 2 were collapsed, and singletons that could not be merged were discarded. Reads were aligned to IMGT to assign V, D and J genes, CDR3 length, and insertions or deletions at six rearrangement sites. Clonotype counts were normalized to sorted cell number within each subset before computing true diversity and Gini coefficients with the tcR R package. The overlap coefficient, calculated on TCRB nucleotide sequences, was used to quantify repertoire sharing. Out-of-frame TCRB sequences from naive cells were analyzed to stand in for the pre-selection repertoire. Held by TCRdb, this immuneACCESS table contains in-frame sequences only and omits some clones. Under half of the omission traces to an unresolved V gene where checked; the cause of the rest is unknown. That table gives V, J and clone size, and the DNA gave D and trimming. The sample data list some 290,000 clones, and around 24% of these were observed just once. The ten biggest clones cover 0.012% of the sample.

Sample: naive CD4+ T cells from blood. Interpreted using the paper, the cell subset or site label stands for: true naive CD4+ T cells. The TCR was taken from a woman in her twenties or thirties with type 1 diabetes.

The CDR3 corresponds to CASSAYLETQYF. The DNA is TGTGCCAGCAGTGCCTATTTGGAGACCCAGTACTTC. The rearrangement joined TRBV2 to TRBJ2-5; the D gene lacks a confident call. The CDR3 holds 12 amino acids from the cysteine to the phenylalanine. Left in the record is the CDR3 DNA by itself, 36 bases read in frame from the first base. The germline V gene encodes CDR1 SNHLY and CDR2 FYNNEI. The V and J ends are trimmed by 4 bases and 5 bases, leaving 8 bases between them.